This TCR beta chain was recorded in a study of blood T cells in healthy people across ages. The ends were cut back, 5 bases at V and 6 bases at J, with 17 bases in the middle. The CDR3 totals 15 residues. This clonotype was seen more than once but under ten times. The second PCR ran about 6 to 11 cycles with a sample-barcoded 5' primer and J-beta primers. One entry per CDR3 protein, called by TCRdb with MiXCR from the 5' RACE reads. This repertoire shows 850,000 or so distinct CDR3 sequences, under 30% found once; its top ten account for 15% to 20%. The V and J genes are TRBV12-3 or TRBV12-4 and TRBJ1-5, with a weak D call TRBD1 (6 bases). The sample comprised blood. The source of this sequence is a woman older than 75 in good health. CDR3 sequence reads: CASSITGSGGQPQHF. The CDR3 DNA sequence: TGTGCCAGCAGTATAACAGGGAGCGGAGGTCAGCCCCAGCATTTT.